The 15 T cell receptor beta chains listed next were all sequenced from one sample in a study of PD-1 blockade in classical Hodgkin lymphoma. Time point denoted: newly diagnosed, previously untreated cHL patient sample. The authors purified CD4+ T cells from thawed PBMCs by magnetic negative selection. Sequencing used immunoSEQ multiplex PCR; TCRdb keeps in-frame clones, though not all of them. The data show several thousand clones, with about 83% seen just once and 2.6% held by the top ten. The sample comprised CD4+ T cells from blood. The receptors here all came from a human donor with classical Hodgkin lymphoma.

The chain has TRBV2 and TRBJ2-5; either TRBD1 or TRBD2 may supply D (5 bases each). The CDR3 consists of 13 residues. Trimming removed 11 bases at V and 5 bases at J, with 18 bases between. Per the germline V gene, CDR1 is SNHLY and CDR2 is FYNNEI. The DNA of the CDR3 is TGTGCCTCTGCGACGGGGCTTTTGGAGACCCAGTACTTC. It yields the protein CASATGLLETQYF.

The DNA for the CDR3 is TGTGCCAGCAGTACCGGCCAAAGAGGTTCACCCCTCCACTTT. It translates to CASSTGQRGSPLHF. The V and J genes are TRBV2 and TRBJ1-6; D gene unclear. Trimming removed 5 bases from V and 9 bases from J, with 14 bases in between. This CDR3 comprises 14 residues. From germline, CDR1 is SNHLY and CDR2 FYNNEI. The entire variable domain, with the rest obtained from reference TRBV2 and TRBJ1-6, is as follows: EPEVTQTPSHQVTQMGQEVILRCVPISNHLYFYWYRQILGQKVEFLVSFYNNEISEKSEIFDDQFSVERPDGSNFTLKIRSTKLEDSAMYFCASSTGQRGSPLHFGNGTRLTVT.

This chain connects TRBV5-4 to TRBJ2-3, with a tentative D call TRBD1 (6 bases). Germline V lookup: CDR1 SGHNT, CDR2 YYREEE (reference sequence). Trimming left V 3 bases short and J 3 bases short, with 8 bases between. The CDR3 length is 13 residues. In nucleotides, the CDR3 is TGTGCCAGCAGCTGGACAGAAACAGATACGCAGTATTTT. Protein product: CASSWTETDTQYF.

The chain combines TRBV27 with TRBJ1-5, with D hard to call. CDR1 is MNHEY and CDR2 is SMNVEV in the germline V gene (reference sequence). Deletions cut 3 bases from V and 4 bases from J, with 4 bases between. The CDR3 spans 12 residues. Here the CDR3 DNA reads TGTGCCAGCAGTTTTAGAAATCAGCCCCAGCATTTT. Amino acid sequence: CASSFRNQPQHF.

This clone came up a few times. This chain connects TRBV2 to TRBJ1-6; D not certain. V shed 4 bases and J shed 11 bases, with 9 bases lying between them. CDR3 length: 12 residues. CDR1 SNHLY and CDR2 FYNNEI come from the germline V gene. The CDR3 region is CASSGTSAPLHF. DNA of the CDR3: TGTGCCAGCAGTGGGACCTCCGCACCCCTCCACTTT.

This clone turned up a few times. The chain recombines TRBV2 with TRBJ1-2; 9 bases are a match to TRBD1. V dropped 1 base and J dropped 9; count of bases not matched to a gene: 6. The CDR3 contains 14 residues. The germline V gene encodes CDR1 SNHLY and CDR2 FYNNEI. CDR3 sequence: CASSEEGGQGSYTF. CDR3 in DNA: TGTGCCAGCAGTGAAGAGGGGGGACAGGGAAGCTACACCTTC.

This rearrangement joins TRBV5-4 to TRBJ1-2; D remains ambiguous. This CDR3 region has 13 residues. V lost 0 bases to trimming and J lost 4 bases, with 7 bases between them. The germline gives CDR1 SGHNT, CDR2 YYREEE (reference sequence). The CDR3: CASSLVAGYGYTF. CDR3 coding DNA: TGTGCCAGCAGCTTGGTGGCGGGCTATGGCTACACCTTC.

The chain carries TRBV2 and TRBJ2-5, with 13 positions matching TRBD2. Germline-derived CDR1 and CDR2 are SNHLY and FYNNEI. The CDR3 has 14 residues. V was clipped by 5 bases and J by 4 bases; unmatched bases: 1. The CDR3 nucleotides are TGTGCCAGCAGTAGGACTAGCGGGGGAGAGACCCAGTACTTC. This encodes CASSRTSGGETQYF.

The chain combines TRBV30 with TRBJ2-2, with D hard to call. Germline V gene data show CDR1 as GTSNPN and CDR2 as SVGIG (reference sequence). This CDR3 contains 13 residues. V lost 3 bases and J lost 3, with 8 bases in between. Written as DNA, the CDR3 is TGTGCCTGGAGGGGTTGGGACACCGGGGAGCTGTTTTTT. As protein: CAWRGWDTGELFF.

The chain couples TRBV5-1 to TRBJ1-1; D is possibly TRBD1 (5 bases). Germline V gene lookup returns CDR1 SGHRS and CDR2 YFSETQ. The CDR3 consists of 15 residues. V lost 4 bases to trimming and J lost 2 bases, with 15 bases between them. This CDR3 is CASSPEGAGNTEAFF. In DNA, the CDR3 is TGCGCCAGCAGCCCGGAAGGGGCCGGAAACACTGAAGCTTTCTTT.

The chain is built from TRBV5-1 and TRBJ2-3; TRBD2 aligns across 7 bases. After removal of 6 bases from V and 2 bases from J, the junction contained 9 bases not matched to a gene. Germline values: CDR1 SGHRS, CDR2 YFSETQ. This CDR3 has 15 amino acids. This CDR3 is CASTIASGFTDTQYF. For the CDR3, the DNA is TGCGCCAGCACGATAGCTAGCGGTTTCACAGATACGCAGTATTTT.

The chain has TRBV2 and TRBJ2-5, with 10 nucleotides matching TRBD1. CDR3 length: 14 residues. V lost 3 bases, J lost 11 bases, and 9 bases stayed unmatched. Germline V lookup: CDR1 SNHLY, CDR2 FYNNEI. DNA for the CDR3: TGTGCCAGCAGTGAGGGACAGGGGTATGGGGAGCAGTACTTC. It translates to CASSEGQGYGEQYF.

CDR3 residues: CASSAWGQPQHF. The DNA of the CDR3 is TGTGCCAGCAGCGCGTGGGGGCAGCCCCAGCATTTT. The J gene is TRBJ1-5, the V gene TRBV7-8; D is perhaps TRBD1 (5 bases). CDR1 and CDR2 (germline): SGHVS, FQNEAQ. CDR3 size: 12 residues. The V end was cut by 5 bases, the J end by 7 bases, with 9 bases between.

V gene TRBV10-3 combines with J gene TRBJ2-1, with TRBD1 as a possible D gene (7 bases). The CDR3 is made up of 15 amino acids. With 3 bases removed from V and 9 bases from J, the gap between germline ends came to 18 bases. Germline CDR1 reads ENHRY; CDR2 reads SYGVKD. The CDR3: CAISDRAGGYGEQFF. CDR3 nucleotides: TGTGCCATCAGTGATAGGGCAGGGGGGTACGGTGAGCAGTTCTTC.

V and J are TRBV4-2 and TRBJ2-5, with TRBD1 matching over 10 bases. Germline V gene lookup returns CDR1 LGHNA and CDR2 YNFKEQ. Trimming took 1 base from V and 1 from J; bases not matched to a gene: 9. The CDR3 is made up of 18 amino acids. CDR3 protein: CASSQGGQGLRSQETQYF. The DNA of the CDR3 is TGTGCCAGCAGCCAAGGGGGACAGGGGCTTAGGTCCCAAGAGACCCAGTACTTC.